Shown below are 4 T cell receptor beta chains from a single sample sequenced in a study of blood T cell repertoires in COVID-19. Assay used: immunoSEQ multiplex PCR; TCRdb lists only in-frame clones, some missing. The sample consists of 90,000 to 150,000 clones, around 81% of them appearing once. Sequences were obtained from peripheral blood. These receptors were collected from a human donor in a cohort sampled during active COVID-19.

This rearrangement joins TRBV5-4 to TRBJ1-2; possible D gene TRBD1, 5 bases. The germline V gene encodes CDR1 SGHNT and CDR2 YYREEE (reference sequence). Trimming cost V 3 bases and J 5 bases, with 11 bases left between them. The CDR3 is made up of 13 amino acids. The CDR3 spells CASSWGAEYGYTF. CDR3 DNA sequence: TGTGCCAGCAGCTGGGGCGCTGAATATGGCTACACCTTC.

The chain combines TRBV28 with TRBJ1-2, with D tentatively TRBD1 (6 bases). The CDR3 is 14 amino acids. CDR1 and CDR2 (germline): MDHEN, SYDVKM. With 6 bases removed from V and 0 bases from J, the gap between germline ends came to 11 bases. The CDR3 is CASRATGANYGYTF. The CDR3 nucleotides read TGTGCCAGCAGGGCGACAGGCGCTAACTATGGCTACACCTTC.

The chain links TRBV15 to TRBJ1-1; 9 nucleotides line up with TRBD1. The junction had 0 bases not matched to a gene; V was cut back by 1 base and J by 3 bases. In germline, CDR1 is LNHNV, CDR2 YYDKDF (reference sequence). The CDR3 is made up of 14 amino acids. This chain's CDR3 is CATSRGQGDTEAFF. The DNA of the CDR3 is TGTGCCACCAGCAGAGGACAGGGGGACACTGAAGCTTTCTTT.

The rearrangement links TRBV30 to TRBJ1-2; 7 bases map to TRBD1. The germline CDR1 and CDR2 sequences are GTSNPN and SVGIG (reference sequence). J lost 4 bases, V lost 1 base, and 6 bases had no gene match. The CDR3 has 14 residues. This CDR3 reads CAWSEIRGSYGYTF. Written as DNA, the CDR3 is TGTGCCTGGAGTGAAATCAGGGGGAGCTATGGCTACACCTTC.